One T cell receptor (beta chain) is described in this entry. Antigen: not known. The sample belongs to a study of T-cell reconstitution after alpha-beta-depleted transplantation in children. Trimming took 5 bases from V and 4 from J; bases not matched to a gene: 5. This CDR3 region has 14 residues. Per germline, CDR1 SEHNR and CDR2 FQNEAQ (reference sequence). Study-wide results and limits: There were reportedly several hundred expanded graft clones from which alpha-beta T cells came about two months after transplant.

This sample's TCRbeta library carried unique molecular identifier barcodes. Each CDR3 protein gets one entry after TCRdb re-called the PCR reads with MiXCR. The repertoire holds about 440,000 distinct CDR3 sequences, with around two fifths as singletons. Sequenced material: PBMCs, taken before TCRalphabeta/CD19-depleted stem cell transplant. The chain is built from TRBV7-9 and TRBJ1-3; 7 nucleotides line up with TRBD1. The sequence was collected from a girl aged 2 to 10 with aplastic anemia, due to receive a stem cell transplant. As DNA, the CDR3 is TGTGCCAGCAGCCCCGACAGGGACGGAAACACCATATATTTT. Its translation: CASSPDRDGNTIYF. The whole variable domain, remainder taken from reference TRBV7-9 and TRBJ1-3, is DTGVSQNPRHKITKRGQNVTFRCDPISEHNRLYWYRQTLGQGPEFLTYFQNEAQLEKSRLLSDRFSAERPKGSFSTLEIQRTEQGDSAMYLCASSPDRDGNTIYFGEGSWLTVV.